The clone carrying this TCR beta chain has just a few counts. The antigen is undetermined. Germline V gives CDR1 MGHRA, CDR2 YSYEKL. V shed 4 bases, J shed 7 bases, and the junction held 8 bases outside the gene matches. The CDR3 has 15 residues. Method: immunoSEQ multiplex PCR; TCRdb's copy keeps in-frame clones and lacks some. The sample lists roughly 130,000 clones, around 91% occurring once. This record belongs to a study of T cell responses to AZD1222 COVID-19 vaccine. Study-wide findings and caveats: Across spike, vaccine-associated CD4 TCRs were found, dominant at 160-218 and 743-854. An increase in Spike-specific TCR breadth and depth was observed after two AZD1222 doses. Repertoires were collected only later (after the peak T cell response had occurred).

The origin of this receptor is an adult in good health. The source material was peripheral blood, sampled on day 0 of AZD1222 vaccination. The chain recombines TRBV4-1 with TRBJ2-2, with TRBD2 matching 8 bases. CDR3 region: CASSLGQAGGGELFF. In DNA form, the CDR3 reads TGCGCCAGCAGCCTGGGGCAGGCGGGGGGCGGGGAGCTGTTTTTT.